One and the same sample provided the 29 T cell receptor beta chains below, sequenced in a study of CD4 T cells in relation to SARS-CoV-2 and coronaviruses. Some clones are missing from TCRdb's copy, which holds only in-frame ones; the method was immunoSEQ multiplex PCR. Among tens of thousands of clones, around nine tenths were seen once, and the ten largest hold 9% to 9.5%. The sequencing input was memory CD4+ T cells from PBMCs. These receptors were obtained from an adult with COVID-19.

The chain carries TRBV7-2 and TRBJ1-5; no definite D call. This CDR3 has 15 amino acids. Trimming pared 5 bases from V and 9 bases from J, leaving 20 bases between. Germline CDR1 reads SGHTA; CDR2 reads FQGNSA. CDR3 sequence reads: CASSPPGATLRPQHF. The CDR3 bases are TGTGCCAGCAGCCCCCCGGGAGCAACGTTAAGGCCCCAGCATTTT.

The rearrangement joins TRBV9 to TRBJ2-1; 7 bases fit TRBD2. The V gene's germline CDR1 is SGDLS and CDR2 YYNGEE. The CDR3 is made up of 16 amino acids. V lost 0 bases, J lost 4 bases, and 7 bases stayed unmatched. As DNA, the CDR3 is TGTGCCAGCAGCGTAGCTGGGAGCGGGGCTTACAATGAGCAGTTCTTC. It translates to CASSVAGSGAYNEQFF.

The chain couples TRBV2 to TRBJ1-2, with TRBD1 matching over 12 bases. V lost 6 bases to trimming and J lost 4 bases; unmatched junction nucleotides: 12. In germline, CDR1 is SNHLY, CDR2 FYNNEI. The CDR3 length is 17 residues. The CDR3: CASRELGTGGFVYGYTF. In nucleotides, the CDR3 is TGTGCCAGCAGGGAACTCGGGACAGGGGGCTTTGTCTATGGCTACACCTTC.

The chain combines TRBV6-1 with TRBJ2-5, with a tentative D call TRBD1 (5 bases). The CDR3 has 12 amino acids. From germline, CDR1 is MNHNS and CDR2 SASEGT. V lost 0 bases and J 7 bases, leaving 6 bases between the germline ends. This CDR3 reads CASSEARGTQYF. Here the CDR3 DNA reads TGTGCCAGCAGTGAAGCAAGGGGGACCCAGTACTTC.

The chain carries TRBV9 and TRBJ2-2; D remains unclear. This CDR3 region has 16 residues. Deletions cut 0 bases from V and 6 bases from J, with 15 bases between. Germline V CDR1 and CDR2: SGDLS, YYNGEE. The CDR3 coding sequence is TGTGCCAGCAGCGTAGCTTGGGTGCCCCTCGCCGGGGAGCTGTTTTTT. Amino acids: CASSVAWVPLAGELFF.

The V call is TRBV5-3, the J call TRBJ1-1, with 7 bases lining up with TRBD1. TRBV5-3 is flagged as an ORF with uncertain function. With 4 bases clipped from V and 6 bases from J, the junction kept 9 bases outside the gene matches. This CDR3 spans 14 amino acids. DNA for the CDR3: TGTGCCAGAAGCCCCGCCAGGGGGTGCCCTGAAGCTTTCTTT. It encodes CARSPARGCPEAFF.

For the CDR3, the DNA is TGTGCCAGTAGTGACGGGACAGTCTCCTTCTACGAGCAGTACTTC. Its translation is CASSDGTVSFYEQYF. This rearrangement joins TRBV19 to TRBJ2-7; the match to TRBD1 covers 7 bases. CDR1 is LNHDA and CDR2 is SQIVND in the germline V gene (reference sequence). CDR3 length: 15 residues. Trimming at V came to 5 bases and at J to 3 bases, leaving 10 bases not matched to a gene.

The rearrangement joins TRBV7-9 to TRBJ1-2; D not certain. The ends were cut back, 1 base at V and 2 bases at J, with 5 bases in the middle. CDR3 length equals 13 residues. Germline CDR1 and CDR2: SEHNR and FQNEAQ (reference sequence). CDR3 loop: CASSLEGNYGYTF. The CDR3 DNA is TGTGCCAGCAGCTTAGAAGGAAACTATGGCTACACCTTC.

CDR3 sequence (DNA): TGTGCCAGCAGCTTTGAACAGGGGCCTCCCTACGAGCAGTACTTC. This gives the protein CASSFEQGPPYEQYF. V and J are TRBV7-8 and TRBJ2-7; TRBD1 agrees at 7 bases. From germline, CDR1 is SGHVS and CDR2 FQNEAQ. V was pared by 3 bases and J by 2 bases, with 7 bases of the junction left unmatched. The CDR3 spans 15 residues.

The chain joins TRBV2 to TRBJ2-3; maybe TRBD2 (6 bases). Trimming took 4 bases from V and 1 from J, leaving 18 bases between them. There are 17 residues in the CDR3. CDR1 is SNHLY and CDR2 is FYNNEI in the germline V gene. CDR3 region: CASSGRIGGYGTDTQYF. In DNA form, the CDR3 reads TGTGCCAGCAGTGGACGGATCGGGGGTTACGGCACAGATACGCAGTATTTT.

The CDR3 sequence is CASSREGNGELFF. CDR3 nucleotide sequence: TGTGCCAGTAGTAGGGAGGGGAACGGGGAGCTGTTTTTT. The chain employs TRBV19 and TRBJ2-2; 7 bases are a match to TRBD2. Germline V lookup: CDR1 LNHDA, CDR2 SQIVND (reference sequence). V was pared by 4 bases and J by 7 bases, with 3 bases of the junction left unmatched. CDR3 size: 13 residues.

This clone was seen only once. The chain joins TRBV6-6 to TRBJ1-4, with 7 bases lining up with TRBD1. The germline V gene encodes CDR1 MNHNY and CDR2 SVGAGI (reference sequence). The CDR3 sequence is 13 residues long. The J segment lost 3 bases and the V segment lost 8 bases, leaving 3 bases of the junction unmatched. In DNA, the CDR3 is TGTGCCAGCGGGGACAGAGCTAATGAAAAACTGTTTTTT. It yields the protein CASGDRANEKLFF.

The chain employs TRBV19 and TRBJ1-5, with a tentative D call TRBD1 (6 bases). With 8 bases removed from V and 0 bases from J, the gap between germline ends came to 14 bases. Looked up from germline, CDR1 is LNHDA and CDR2 is SQIVND (reference sequence). The CDR3 contains 15 residues. The CDR3 DNA follows: TGTGCCAGTTCGGACAGCGTAAATAGCAATCAGCCCCAGCATTTT. Protein sequence: CASSDSVNSNQPQHF.

The chain combines TRBV6-2 or TRBV6-3 with TRBJ2-2; no clear D gene. The V end lost 4 bases, the J end lost 9 bases, and 12 bases lay between the germline ends. There are 13 residues in the CDR3. Germline CDR1 is MNHEY and CDR2 is SVGEGT. The CDR3 DNA sequence: TGTGCCAGCAGTTCTCCCCCGCTCAGGGAGCTGTTTTTT. Its protein is CASSSPPLRELFF.

This clone was seen just once. No DNA is shown, since the ends of the CDR3 on it are uncertain; the CDR3 is the one TCRdb lists. V and J are TRBV21-1 and TRBJ2-7; the listed D gene, TRBD1, was not tested against the DNA. TRBV21-1 is a pseudogene segment. Ends included, the CDR3 has 16 residues. This chain's CDR3 is CASSKVGAGTVYEQYF.

V usage is TRBV12-5 and J usage is TRBJ2-7, with 9 bases fitting TRBD1. V was clipped by 0 bases and J by 6 bases; unmatched bases: 0. Germline-derived CDR1 and CDR2 are LGHNT and FRNRAP. This CDR3 has 13 residues. CDR3 residues: CASGLVQGAEQYF. As DNA, the CDR3 is TGTGCTAGTGGTTTGGTACAGGGGGCCGAGCAGTACTTC.

V gene TRBV10-3 combines with J gene TRBJ2-7; 8 positions agree with TRBD1. V lost 9 bases to trimming and J lost 1 base; unmatched junction nucleotides: 8. The CDR3 length is 14 residues. In germline, CDR1 is ENHRY, CDR2 SYGVKD. The CDR3 loop reads CAINTGTGSYEQYF. The CDR3 DNA follows: TGTGCCATTAACACCGGGACAGGATCCTACGAGCAGTACTTC.

The chain uses TRBV6-5 and TRBJ1-4; 8 bases map to TRBD1. The germline gives CDR1 MNHEY, CDR2 SVGAGI. The CDR3 runs 13 residues. The V segment lost 6 bases and the J segment 10 bases; nucleotides outside the gene matches: 7. DNA for the CDR3: TGTGCCAGCAGACCACAGGGGGGGGGAAAACTGTTTTTT. Translating gives CASRPQGGGKLFF.

The chain combines TRBV5-8 with TRBJ2-7; D gene ambiguous. This CDR3 comprises 13 residues. Trimming took 0 bases from V and 0 from J, leaving 4 bases between them. Germline CDR1 and CDR2: SGHTS and YDEGEE. As DNA, the CDR3 is TGTGCCAGCAGCTTGGGAAACTCCTACGAGCAGTACTTC. Protein: CASSLGNSYEQYF.

This chain uses TRBV28 with TRBJ2-7; no clear D. From germline, CDR1 is MDHEN and CDR2 SYDVKM. CDR3 size: 11 residues. Trimming removed 6 bases from V and 9 bases from J, with 12 bases in between. CDR3 sequence: CASSTLVGQYF. The CDR3 region has the DNA TGTGCCAGCAGCACCCTCGTGGGGCAGTACTTC.

The sample holds a few counts of this clone. The chain uses TRBV2 and TRBJ1-3; TRBD1 matches 8 bases. J lost 4 bases, V lost 5 bases, and 1 base had no gene match. This CDR3 is built from 13 residues. Germline V gene lookup returns CDR1 SNHLY and CDR2 FYNNEI. CDR3 in amino acids: CASSRQGGNTIYF. In nucleotides, the CDR3 is TGTGCCAGCAGTAGACAGGGGGGAAACACCATATATTTT.

The chain recombines TRBV11-2 with TRBJ2-1; TRBD2 aligns across 11 bases. The V segment lost 3 bases and the J segment 9 bases; nucleotides outside the gene matches: 4. The CDR3 has 14 amino acids. CDR1 and CDR2 (germline): SGHAT, FQNNGV. In DNA, the CDR3 is TGTGCCAGCAGCTTTGATCTAGCGGGGGGTGAGCAGTTCTTC. It encodes CASSFDLAGGEQFF.

The rearrangement uses TRBV6-1 and TRBJ2-6; 11 bases match TRBD1. Trimming cost V 4 bases and J 2 bases; bases outside gene matches: 4. Per germline, CDR1 MNHNS and CDR2 SASEGT. This CDR3 comprises 17 residues. This chain's CDR3 is CASSGGQGAPGANVLTF. The CDR3 coding sequence is TGTGCCAGCAGTGGCGGACAGGGGGCCCCTGGGGCCAACGTCCTGACTTTC.

This clone was seen only once. The DNA for the CDR3 is TGTGCCAGCAGCCAAGAGTCCCCGACTGGGGCCAACGTCCTGACTTTC. This codes for CASSQESPTGANVLTF. The chain couples TRBV4-2 to TRBJ2-6; D gene uncertain. With 0 bases removed from V and 2 bases from J, the gap between germline ends came to 8 bases. Looked up from germline, CDR1 is LGHNA and CDR2 is YNFKEQ. The CDR3 runs to 16 residues.

The genes are TRBV5-1 and TRBJ2-2; the match to TRBD2 covers 7 bases. V lost 4 bases, J lost 2 bases, and 5 bases stayed unmatched. The germline CDR1 and CDR2 sequences are SGHRS and YFSETQ. The CDR3 is 15 amino acids. The CDR3 spells CASSHLADNTGELFF. CDR3 nucleotide sequence: TGCGCCAGCAGCCATCTAGCGGATAACACCGGGGAGCTGTTTTTT. The full variable domain, in which reference TRBV5-1 and TRBJ2-2 provide the parts outside the CDR3, is KAGVTQTPRYLIKTRGQQVTLSCSPISGHRSVSWYQQTPGQGLQFLFEYFSETQRNKGNFPGRFSGRQFSNSRSEMNVSTLELGDSALYLCASSHLADNTGELFFGEGSRLTVL.

This chain joins TRBV14 and TRBJ2-1; 13 bases fit TRBD2. Germline CDR1 SGHDN, CDR2 FVKESK. V dropped 1 base and J dropped 7; count of bases not matched to a gene: 7. The CDR3 is 17 residues long. CDR3 DNA: TGTGCCAGCAGCCAAGCTAAACTAGCGGGGGGGCGGAATGAGCAGTTCTTC. This gives the protein CASSQAKLAGGRNEQFF.

The chain uses TRBV28 and TRBJ1-6, with a weak D call TRBD1 (6 bases). Trimming removed 7 bases at V and 9 bases at J, with 16 bases between. Germline CDR1 reads MDHEN; CDR2 reads SYDVKM. The length of the CDR3 is 14 residues. The CDR3 coding sequence is TGTGCCAGCACCCCGCACAGGGAGGGTTCACCCCTCCACTTT. It encodes CASTPHREGSPLHF. The full variable domain, rest sourced from reference TRBV28 and TRBJ1-6, is DVKVTQSSRYLVKRTGEKVFLECVQDMDHENMFWYRQDPGLGLRLIYFSYDVKMKEKGDIPEGYSVSREKKERFSLILESASTNQTSMYLCASTPHREGSPLHFGNGTRLTVT.

The chain is built from TRBV27 and TRBJ1-1; D gene ambiguous. V was cut by 5 bases and J by 1 base, with 5 bases left in between. Germline V lookup: CDR1 MNHEY, CDR2 SMNVEV (reference sequence). This CDR3 region has 12 residues. This chain's CDR3 is CASSRTNTEAFF. CDR3 coding DNA: TGTGCCAGCAGTAGAACGAACACTGAAGCTTTCTTT.

The chain is built from TRBV5-1 and TRBJ2-3; the D gene is possibly TRBD2 (6 bases). The CDR3 has 15 residues. CDR1 and CDR2 (germline): SGHRS, YFSETQ. V shed 5 bases and J shed 1 base, with 14 bases lying between them. Here the CDR3 reads CASRPTSARTDTQYF. CDR3 sequence (DNA): TGCGCCAGCAGACCGACTAGTGCACGCACAGATACGCAGTATTTT.